This passage covers 29 T cell receptor beta chains from one sample sequenced in a study of immune evolution from preneoplasia to lung adenocarcinoma. Produced via immunoSEQ multiplex PCR; TCRdb's table is partial and in-frame only. The sample has approximately 7,200 clones, around 85% seen once. Sequenced input: FFPE minimally invasive lung adenocarcinoma tissue. The receptors come from an older person with lung adenocarcinoma.

This chain links TRBV5-1 with TRBJ2-7, with 9 bases aligning to TRBD2. The ends lost 2 bases at V and 4 bases at J; junction bases unmatched: 4. Germline lookup yields CDR1 SGHRS and CDR2 YFSETQ. CDR3 length equals 14 residues. CDR3 in DNA: TGCGCCAGCAGCTTAGCTAGCGGGGCTTACGAGCAGTACTTC. It encodes CASSLASGAYEQYF.

The gene calls are TRBV5-6 and TRBJ1-2; D call uncertain. Trimming took 2 bases from V and 7 from J, leaving 12 bases between them. The CDR3 covers 13 residues. Looked up from germline, CDR1 is SGHDT and CDR2 is YYEEEE. CDR3 in amino acids: CASSLNRVSGYTF. DNA of the CDR3: TGTGCCAGCAGCTTAAATCGGGTATCTGGCTACACCTTC.

The sample holds a few counts of this clone. V gene TRBV9 combines with J gene TRBJ2-3, with 11 positions matching TRBD2. Germline V gene sequence: CDR1 SGDLS, CDR2 YYNGEE. V shed 0 bases and J 8 bases; nucleotides not matched to a gene: 5. This CDR3 is built from 15 residues. CDR3 sequence (DNA): TGTGCCAGCAGCGTAGAGGCTAGCGGGGGGACTACGCAGTATTTT. Its protein is CASSVEASGGTTQYF.

The V call is TRBV28, the J call TRBJ2-3, with D perhaps being TRBD1 or TRBD2 (5 bases each). The germline V gene encodes CDR1 MDHEN and CDR2 SYDVKM. The CDR3 covers 15 residues. Trimming left V 3 bases short and J 1 base short, with 11 bases between. The CDR3 reads CASSFGDGGTDTQYF. CDR3 coding DNA: TGTGCCAGCAGTTTTGGGGACGGGGGCACAGATACGCAGTATTTT.

This chain's CDR3 is CASSYGAGRVRNEQFF. CDR3 in DNA: TGTGCCAGCAGTTACGGCGCAGGGAGGGTTAGGAATGAGCAGTTCTTC. The chain has TRBV6-5 and TRBJ2-1, with 7 positions matching TRBD2. After removal of 2 bases from V and 7 bases from J, the junction contained 11 bases not matched to a gene. The CDR3 has 16 amino acids. Germline assignment: CDR1 MNHEY and CDR2 SVGAGI.

This chain connects TRBV30 to TRBJ2-7; no definite D call. The V end lost 2 bases, the J end lost 0 bases, and 14 bases lay between the germline ends. Germline V CDR1 and CDR2: GTSNPN, SVGIG (reference sequence). This CDR3 is built from 15 residues. Here the CDR3 reads CAWSSQQHSSYEQYF. CDR3 nucleotide sequence: TGTGCCTGGAGTTCCCAACAACACAGCTCCTACGAGCAGTACTTC.

The rearrangement links TRBV27 to TRBJ2-5; D is unclear. The length of the CDR3 is 13 residues. Germline values: CDR1 MNHEY, CDR2 SMNVEV (reference sequence). Deletions cut 5 bases from V and 4 bases from J, with 11 bases between. CDR3 DNA sequence: TGTGCCAGCAGTCGGATCCCCGGAGAGACCCAGTACTTC. Protein sequence: CASSRIPGETQYF.

This rearrangement joins TRBV5-4 to TRBJ2-7; no clear D gene. The germline CDR1 and CDR2 sequences are SGHNT and YYREEE (reference sequence). V gave up 4 bases and J gave up 6 bases, with 17 bases separating them. This CDR3 region has 14 residues. CDR3 sequence: CASSQLKNPSEQYF. CDR3 nucleotides: TGTGCCAGCAGCCAATTAAAAAACCCCTCCGAGCAGTACTTC.

The rearrangement joins TRBV11-3 to TRBJ2-2; D remains ambiguous. The ends were cut back, 1 base at V and 5 bases at J, with 2 bases in the middle. The CDR3 contains 12 residues. CDR1 and CDR2 from the germline V gene are SGHNT and YENEEA. The CDR3 DNA reads TGTGCCAGCAGCTTAGGTACCGGGGAGCTGTTTTTT. Translation gives CASSLGTGELFF.

The V and J genes are TRBV4-1 and TRBJ1-1; maybe TRBD1 (6 bases). This CDR3 is 13 amino acids long. The V end was cut by 4 bases, the J end by 1 base, with 7 bases between. Germline CDR1 reads MGHRA; CDR2 reads YSYEKL. In nucleotides, the CDR3 is TGCGCCAGCAGCCCACAGGGGAACACTGAAGCTTTCTTT. Translating gives CASSPQGNTEAFF.

The chain links TRBV5-1 to TRBJ2-1; 10 bases are a match to TRBD2. Germline V gives CDR1 SGHRS, CDR2 YFSETQ. The CDR3 spans 15 residues. V lost 4 bases to trimming and J lost 9 bases; unmatched junction nucleotides: 10. The CDR3 reads CASSPVLSGRGEQFF. In DNA, the CDR3 is TGCGCCAGCAGCCCCGTGTTGAGCGGGAGGGGTGAGCAGTTCTTC.

V gene TRBV19 combines with J gene TRBJ1-1; D gene ambiguous. The length of the CDR3 is 11 residues. CDR1 and CDR2 from the germline V gene are LNHDA and SQIVND (reference sequence). V lost 9 bases and J 11 bases, leaving 16 bases between the germline ends. CDR3 loop: CASQQMGRAFF. The CDR3 bases are TGTGCCAGCCAACAAATGGGTAGGGCTTTCTTT.

This chain joins TRBV4-1 and TRBJ2-7; tentatively, D is TRBD1 (5 bases). V lost 2 bases to trimming and J lost 3 bases, with 14 bases between them. Germline loops: CDR1 MGHRA, CDR2 YSYEKL. The CDR3 has 15 residues. CDR3 loop: CASSQWGQGGYEQYF. CDR3 in DNA: TGCGCCAGCAGCCAATGGGGCCAGGGTGGCTACGAGCAGTACTTC.

The chain links TRBV2 to TRBJ1-3; D might be TRBD1 (5 bases). Between the trimmed V and J ends, which lost 1 base and 3 bases, there was a span of 10 bases. Germline V lookup: CDR1 SNHLY, CDR2 FYNNEI. This CDR3 is built from 15 residues. The chain's CDR3 is CASSEGAGIGNTIYF. DNA of the CDR3: TGTGCCAGCAGTGAAGGGGCAGGGATTGGAAACACCATATATTTT.

The chain recombines TRBV15 with TRBJ1-2, with unresolved D. Trimming shortened V by 2 bases and J by 3 bases, and 10 bases separated the two germline ends. CDR1 and CDR2 (germline): LNHNV, YYDKDF (reference sequence). The length of the CDR3 is 14 residues. The CDR3 DNA reads TGTGCCACCAGCAGATCCCAGAGGGACTATGGCTACACCTTC. Translating gives CATSRSQRDYGYTF.

J is TRBJ2-1 and V is TRBV2; D unresolved. The CDR3 covers 12 residues. Between the trimmed V and J ends, which lost 7 bases and 9 bases, there was a span of 13 bases. CDR1 is SNHLY, CDR2 FYNNEI, per germline. CDR3 amino acids: CASIILGSEQFF. The CDR3 DNA is TGTGCCAGCATTATCCTCGGCTCTGAGCAGTTCTTC.

This chain uses TRBV14 with TRBJ2-7; 9 bases are shared with TRBD1. J was trimmed by 9 bases and V by 1 base; bases with no gene match: 19. Germline V gene data show CDR1 as SGHDN and CDR2 as FVKESK. The CDR3 extends over 18 amino acids. CDR3: CASSQVPKIQDRGAWQYF. CDR3 DNA: TGTGCCAGCAGCCAAGTCCCCAAGATCCAGGACAGGGGAGCATGGCAGTACTTC.

This chain connects TRBV6-5 to TRBJ1-2, with TRBD1 matching 7 bases. Germline CDR1 and CDR2: MNHEY and SVGAGI. CDR3 length: 13 residues. J was trimmed by 4 bases and V by 6 bases; bases with no gene match: 5. CDR3 bases: TGTGCCAGCAGCTACAGGGGTGGCTATGGCTACACCTTC. Translating gives CASSYRGGYGYTF.

This clone came up a few times. The rearrangement joins TRBV18 to TRBJ1-1; D is unresolved. This CDR3 is built from 12 residues. Germline CDR1 KGHSH, CDR2 LQKENI. The V and J ends lost 5 bases and 1 base respectively, with 5 bases between them. The CDR3 region is CASSYGNTEAFF. In nucleotides, the CDR3 is TGTGCCAGCTCATATGGGAACACTGAAGCTTTCTTT.

Points on this clone: The junction departs from germline at one end; a sequencing error may be responsible. J is TRBJ2-6 and V is TRBV6-6; 12 bases map to TRBD1. Germline V gives CDR1 MNHNY, CDR2 SVGAGI (reference sequence). This CDR3 region has 16 residues. Here the CDR3 reads CASRGQGAPGANVLTF. The CDR3 bases are TGTGCCAGCAGGGGACAGGGGGCGCCTGGAGCCAACGTCCTGACTTTC.

The chain has TRBV11-2 and TRBJ2-7; possibly TRBD1 for D (6 bases). CDR1 is SGHAT, CDR2 FQNNGV, per germline. V shed 0 bases and J shed 3 bases, with 9 bases lying between them. The CDR3 runs to 14 residues. The chain's CDR3 is CASSLDTGYYEQYF. The DNA of the CDR3 is TGTGCCAGCAGCTTAGATACAGGGTACTACGAGCAGTACTTC.

This clone was detected only a few times. The gene calls are TRBV7-9 and TRBJ1-4, with 7 bases that match TRBD1. Germline assignment: CDR1 SEHNR and CDR2 FQNEAQ (reference sequence). After removal of 8 bases from V and 8 bases from J, the junction contained 8 bases not matched to a gene. The CDR3 runs 13 residues. The chain's CDR3 is CASHDRVGEKLFF. The CDR3 nucleotides are TGTGCCAGCCATGACAGGGTGGGCGAAAAACTGTTTTTT.

The genes are TRBV5-1 and TRBJ1-6, with D possibly TRBD1 on 5 matching bases. This CDR3 has 14 amino acids. Deletions cut 0 bases from V and 10 bases from J, with 11 bases between. CDR1 is SGHRS, CDR2 YFSETQ, per germline. CDR3: CASSLEGAQSPLHF. As DNA, the CDR3 is TGCGCCAGCAGCTTGGAAGGGGCGCAGTCACCCCTCCACTTT.

V is TRBV2 and J is TRBJ1-4, with 8 bases that match TRBD1. CDR3 length: 13 residues. In germline, CDR1 is SNHLY, CDR2 FYNNEI. V lost 7 bases, J lost 5 bases, and 3 bases stayed unmatched. The CDR3 DNA is TGTGCCAGCACGGGGGACAGGAATGAAAAACTGTTTTTT. This translates into CASTGDRNEKLFF.

This sequence joins TRBV28 and TRBJ1-1; D unresolved. The CDR3 has 15 residues. Germline CDR1 reads MDHEN; CDR2 reads SYDVKM. V was trimmed by 6 bases and J by 0 bases, leaving 14 bases between them. The CDR3 loop reads CASRLPGGLNTEAFF. The CDR3, as DNA: TGTGCCAGCAGGCTCCCGGGAGGCCTGAACACTGAAGCTTTCTTT.

A few counts support this clone. The V gene is TRBV9, the J gene TRBJ1-6; TRBD1 agrees at 9 bases. In germline, CDR1 is SGDLS, CDR2 YYNGEE. V lost 1 base, J lost 8 bases, and 1 base stayed unmatched. The CDR3 extends over 14 amino acids. The CDR3 sequence is CASSVTGGYSPLHF. The CDR3 region has the DNA TGTGCCAGCAGCGTAACAGGGGGCTATTCACCCCTCCACTTT.

The V and J genes are TRBV25-1 and TRBJ2-7; D is perhaps TRBD1 (6 bases). Trimming stripped 6 bases from V and 0 bases from J, with 12 bases between. Germline CDR1 MGHDK, CDR2 SYGVNS. CDR3 length: 14 residues. The CDR3 protein is CASSNRTDSYEQYF. CDR3 nucleotides: TGTGCCAGCAGCAATAGGACAGACTCCTACGAGCAGTACTTC.

The V gene is TRBV11-3, the J gene TRBJ2-3; TRBD2 aligns across 13 bases. The V gene end was trimmed by 5 bases and the J gene end by 5 bases; junction bases not matched to a gene: 7. In germline, CDR1 is SGHNT, CDR2 YENEEA. The CDR3 covers 16 residues. The CDR3 is CASSPRLAGGLDTQYF. The CDR3 nucleotides read TGTGCCAGCAGCCCCCGACTAGCGGGAGGCTTAGATACGCAGTATTTT.

The chain is built from TRBV10-1 and TRBJ1-2; no firm D call. The V and J ends lost 0 bases and 4 bases respectively, with 6 bases between them. Per germline, CDR1 WNHNN and CDR2 SYGVQD (reference sequence). The CDR3 is made up of 13 amino acids. CDR3 protein: CASSESRFYGYTF. DNA of the CDR3: TGCGCCAGCAGTGAGTCCAGATTCTATGGCTACACCTTC.